This T cell receptor beta chain is from a study of CD8 T cells in ankylosing spondylitis. Study-wide findings and caveats: Ankylosing spondylitis blood appeared to carry a characteristic TCR beta motif of roughly eight highly homologous variants. The clones that were linked to disease were reported to be significantly enriched in matched synovial fluid samples from ankylosing spondylitis patients.

Scientists made TCR beta libraries using quantitative 5'-RACE with molecular barcodes. TCRdb re-analysed the 5' RACE reads in MiXCR, keeping a single row per CDR3 protein. Here the sample spans more than 30,000 distinct CDR3 sequences, 9.5% to 11% being singletons. Comment on this clonotype: Its antigen is unidentified.

This clonotype was sampled from a male donor with ankylosing spondylitis. The sample was synovial fluid, either unsorted or a sorted T cell fraction (not recorded which).

In DNA form, the CDR3 reads TGTGCCAGCAGTATAGCGGGAAAGTGGAGTGAGCAGTTCTTC. Its protein product is CASSIAGKWSEQFF. The chain carries TRBV13 and TRBJ2-1, with 8 bases that match TRBD2. Trimming removed 6 bases from V and 9 bases from J; junction bases left unmatched: 10. From germline, CDR1 is PRHDT and CDR2 FYEKMQ (reference sequence). CDR3 length equals 14 residues.